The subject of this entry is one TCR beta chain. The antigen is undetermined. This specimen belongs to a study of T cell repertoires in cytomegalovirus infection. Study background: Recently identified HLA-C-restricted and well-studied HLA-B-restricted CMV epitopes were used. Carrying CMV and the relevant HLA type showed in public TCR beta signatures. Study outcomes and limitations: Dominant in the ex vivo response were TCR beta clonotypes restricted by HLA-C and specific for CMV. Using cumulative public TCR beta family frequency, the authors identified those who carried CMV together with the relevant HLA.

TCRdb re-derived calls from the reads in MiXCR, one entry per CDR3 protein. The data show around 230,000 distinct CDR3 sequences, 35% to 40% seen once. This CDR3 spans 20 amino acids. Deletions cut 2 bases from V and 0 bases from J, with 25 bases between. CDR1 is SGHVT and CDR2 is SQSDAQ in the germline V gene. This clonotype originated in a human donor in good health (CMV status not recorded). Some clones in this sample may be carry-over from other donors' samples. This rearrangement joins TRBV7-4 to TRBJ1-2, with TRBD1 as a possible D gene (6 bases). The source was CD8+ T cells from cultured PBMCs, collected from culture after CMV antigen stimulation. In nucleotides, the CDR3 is TGTGCCAGCAGCTTAAGCCCTACCGGGACAAAGACCCGGGCTAACTATGGCTACACCTTC. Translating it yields CASSLSPTGTKTRANYGYTF.